This record concerns one T cell receptor beta chain sequence. The antigen it recognizes is unknown. Base qualities are not provided; no much larger clone lies one nucleotide away. The sample's time point label, in plain terms: baseline, week 1 (first vaccination visit). The treatment or condition label, read with the paper, signifies: pre-vaccination baseline after standard-of-care therapy. Donors had newly diagnosed WHO grade 3 or 4 IDH1-mutant astrocytomas with loss of nuclear ATRX. The samples were drawn from NOA16, a multicentre, single-arm, open-label phase I trial in Germany that tested a mutant IDH1 peptide vaccine in humans for the first time. Visit V03 blood draws served as the baseline sample for immunogenicity testing. Genomic DNA for TCRB sequencing was isolated from EDTA blood with the DNeasy Blood and Tissue Kit. This record comes from a study of a mutant IDH1 vaccine in newly diagnosed glioma (dated by TCRdb to the early 2020s). Regarding the research as a whole: Of the approximately 35 treated patients, approximately 62% were male and about 40% were female, and the mean age was 40.4 years. Prior to enrollment, standard therapy consisting of radiotherapy alone, temozolomide alone, or radiochemotherapy with temozolomide had been administered to patients, with the combination being received by most patients. Peripheral blood samples were drawn at six visits, namely V03 (baseline), V05, V07, V10, V12 and V13. For exploratory analyses, 25 treated patients had longitudinal TCRB deep sequencing done wherever samples were available.

The method behind the library was the immunoSEQ multiplex PCR assay. Rearranged TCR beta chain sequences were amplified with the hsTCRB Kit following the manufacturer's protocol. Sequencing of TCRB libraries was carried out on an Illumina MiSeq. In the original analysis: The kit vendor's proprietary platform handled demultiplexing, trimming and gene mapping. The clones in this table, taken by TCRdb from immuneACCESS, are in-frame only. Not every clone is retained; where verified, under half of the shortfall comes from an unresolved V gene, and the cause of the rest is unknown. V and J calls and clone size are those listed in that table; D and trimming were worked out from the DNA. Here the sample has tens of thousands of clones; approximately 80% occur a single time. The top ten constitute approximately 19% of the sample. The CDR3 covers 16 residues, taking in both the cysteine and the phenylalanine. This entry keeps only the CDR3 DNA: 48 bases, framed from base 1. The germline V gene yields KGHSH for CDR1 and LQKENI for CDR2. Trimming removed 3 bases from V and 1 base from J, leaving 13 bases between the germline ends.

Broad study findings and their caveats: Vaccine-induced immune responses across multiple MHC alleles were detected in approximately 93% of patients. The authors stated that sample limitations prevented analyses of patient blood samples from being reproduced. Changes in the top peripheral T cell clonotypes picked up by TCRB sequencing did not appear to be linked to pseudoprogression. Availability determined which PBMC samples were chosen for TCRB deep sequencing.

The receptor comes from a man aged 30-40 years with glioma. Sequenced here: PBMCs, sampled from a glioma patient treated with radiotherapy, temozolomide or both. The chain uses TRBV18 and TRBJ1-3; the D gene cannot be named for sure. The encoded CDR3 is CASSPNPVRSGNTIYF. The DNA sequence is given as TGTGCCAGCTCACCGAACCCCGTTCGATCTGGAAACACCATATATTTT.